This passage covers 28 T cell receptor beta chains from one sample sequenced in a study of blood T cell repertoires in COVID-19. TCRdb keeps only in-frame clones here, not all; method: immunoSEQ multiplex PCR. Here the sample spans 50,000 to 65,000 clones, around 76% being singletons. The material sequenced was peripheral blood. The receptors were sampled from a woman aged 55 to 70 with acute or convalescent COVID-19.

The chain uses TRBV9 and TRBJ1-6, with 7 positions matching TRBD1. The CDR3 totals 15 residues. Germline assignment: CDR1 SGDLS and CDR2 YYNGEE. V shed 3 bases and J 7 bases; nucleotides not matched to a gene: 7. Here the CDR3 reads CASSATGEQNSPLHF. The DNA of the CDR3 is TGTGCCAGCAGCGCTACAGGGGAACAGAATTCACCCCTCCACTTT.

This clone turned up a few times. V and J are TRBV19 and TRBJ1-1, with 10 bases aligning to TRBD1. Trimming cost V 7 bases and J 4 bases; bases outside gene matches: 6. CDR1 is LNHDA and CDR2 is SQIVND in the germline V gene (reference sequence). The length of the CDR3 is 14 residues. The CDR3, as DNA: TGTGCCAGTATTGGGACAGGGGATGCCACTGAAGCTTTCTTT. The encoded protein is CASIGTGDATEAFF.

The rearrangement uses TRBV6-2 or TRBV6-3 and TRBJ2-1; TRBD1 matches 12 bases. CDR1 MNHEY and CDR2 SVGEGT come from the germline V gene. The J segment lost 6 bases and the V segment lost 5 bases, leaving 5 bases of the junction unmatched. The CDR3 has 15 amino acids. CDR3 nucleotides: TGTGCCAGCAGTCGCCGGGACAGGGGGCTCAATGAGCAGTTCTTC. It yields the protein CASSRRDRGLNEQFF.

This rearrangement joins TRBV5-1 to TRBJ1-3; tentatively, D is TRBD1 (6 bases). The CDR3 sequence is 15 residues long. Germline assignment: CDR1 SGHRS and CDR2 YFSETQ. V was pared by 0 bases and J by 4 bases, with 11 bases between. The chain's CDR3 is CASSLARGDGNTIYF. DNA of the CDR3: TGCGCCAGCAGCTTGGCCAGGGGTGACGGAAACACCATATATTTT.

This clone was picked up one time. This chain uses TRBV5-1 with TRBJ1-3, with D maybe TRBD1 (5 bases). V lost 2 bases, J lost 4 bases, and 13 bases lay in between. The V gene's germline CDR1 is SGHRS and CDR2 YFSETQ. The CDR3 covers 15 residues. The CDR3 DNA is TGCGCCAGCAGCTTCATTGGGGGACTGGGAAACACCATATATTTT. Residues: CASSFIGGLGNTIYF.

This clone was counted a few times. The chain has TRBV10-1 and TRBJ1-1, with D hard to call. CDR3 length: 16 amino acids. The V end was cut by 3 bases, the J end by 2 bases, with 16 bases between. From germline, CDR1 is WNHNN and CDR2 SYGVQD (reference sequence). The CDR3 nucleotides are TGCGCCAGCAGTGAATCCCGATTCGGCGGAAACACTGAAGCTTTCTTT. The encoded protein is CASSESRFGGNTEAFF.

The sample holds one count of this clone. The rearrangement uses TRBV19 and TRBJ2-3; 10 bases line up with TRBD2. Germline trimming cut 6 bases from V and 1 base from J; bases unmatched to any gene: 4. Germline V gives CDR1 LNHDA, CDR2 SQIVND (reference sequence). This CDR3 contains 15 residues. The CDR3 DNA is TGTGCCAGTAGCAAAGGACTAGCGGGCACAGATACGCAGTATTTT. Translated: CASSKGLAGTDTQYF. Full variable domain (rest looked up from reference TRBV19 and TRBJ2-3): DGGITQSPKYLFRKEGQNVTLSCEQNLNHDAMYWYRQDPGQGLRLIYYSQIVNDFQKGDIAEGYSVSREKKESFPLTVTSAQKNPTAFYLCASSKGLAGTDTQYFGPGTRLTVL.

The chain employs TRBV18 and TRBJ2-7; 9 nucleotides match TRBD2. J gave up 4 bases and V 4 bases, and 14 bases lay outside the gene matches. The CDR3 runs to 17 residues. CDR1 is KGHSH and CDR2 is LQKENI in the germline V gene. The chain's CDR3 is CASSLTAGSGGRYEQYF. In nucleotides, the CDR3 is TGTGCCAGCTCACTTACCGCGGGGAGCGGGGGGAGGTACGAGCAGTACTTC.

The genes are TRBV20-1 and TRBJ1-2; no clear D gene. CDR3 length equals 11 residues. V shed 4 bases and J shed 14 bases, with 17 bases lying between them. In germline, CDR1 is DFQATT, CDR2 SNEGSKA (reference sequence). The CDR3 loop reads CSATPRQELTF. The CDR3 DNA reads as TGCAGTGCTACCCCCCGACAAGAACTTACCTTC.

V is TRBV30 and J is TRBJ1-2; unclear D gene. The CDR3 is made up of 14 amino acids. Germline V gene sequence: CDR1 GTSNPN, CDR2 SVGIG (reference sequence). Trimming left V 1 base short and J 1 base short, with 10 bases between. The CDR3 DNA sequence: TGTGCCTGGAGTGAAACAAACCTTAACTATGGCTACACCTTC. This sequence encodes CAWSETNLNYGYTF.

The chain is built from TRBV12-1 and TRBJ1-2; the table's D call of TRBD1 was not tested on the DNA. TRBV12-1 is a listed pseudogene. CDR3 length equals 14 residues. For the CDR3, the DNA is TGTGCCAGCAGCTTTCGGGCAGGGTGGGATGGCTACACCTTC. This translates into CASSFRAGWDGYTF.

V gene TRBV2 combines with J gene TRBJ2-2; no clear D. CDR1 and CDR2 (germline): SNHLY, FYNNEI. The CDR3 consists of 12 residues. V was cut by 4 bases and J by 6 bases, with 6 bases left in between. The CDR3 DNA sequence: TGTGCCAGCAGTGTTCGGGCCGGGGAGCTGTTTTTT. Its protein is CASSVRAGELFF.

The CDR3 loop is CASGPAGSDTQYF. The CDR3 DNA reads TGTGCTAGTGGCCCAGCAGGGTCAGATACGCAGTATTTT. The rearrangement links TRBV12-5 to TRBJ2-3, with D tentatively TRBD1 (5 bases). V lost 6 bases and J lost 4, with 11 bases in between. The CDR3 has 13 amino acids. Germline values: CDR1 LGHNT, CDR2 FRNRAP.

The rearrangement joins TRBV6-6 to TRBJ1-4, with a tentative D call TRBD1 (5 bases). Looked up from germline, CDR1 is MNHNY and CDR2 is SVGAGI (reference sequence). CDR3 size: 14 residues. Trimming took off 5 bases at V and 2 bases at J, with 9 bases between the two ends. CDR3 coding DNA: TGTGCCAGCAGTCCGGACATTACTAATGAAAAACTGTTTTTT. This gives the protein CASSPDITNEKLFF.

The chain has TRBV2 and TRBJ2-7; 7 bases line up with TRBD1. V shed 7 bases, J shed 2 bases, and the junction held 2 bases outside the gene matches. The CDR3 covers 12 residues. From germline, CDR1 is SNHLY and CDR2 FYNNEI. CDR3 sequence: CASKGQTYEQYF. The CDR3 DNA reads as TGTGCCAGCAAGGGACAGACCTACGAGCAGTACTTC.

This chain connects TRBV2 to TRBJ2-3; D call uncertain. CDR1 SNHLY and CDR2 FYNNEI come from the germline V gene. V dropped 8 bases and J dropped 4 bases, with 19 bases sitting between them. This CDR3 is built from 15 residues. The CDR3 nucleotides read TGTGCCAGCGAGGTCCTGGCGTCTGGGTCAGATACGCAGTATTTT. Translated: CASEVLASGSDTQYF.

CDR3 region: CASSLLMENEQYF. In DNA, the CDR3 is TGTGCCAGCAGCCTCCTAATGGAGAACGAGCAGTACTTC. The chain links TRBV6-5 to TRBJ2-7, with D unresolved. V lost 6 bases, J lost 5 bases, and 14 bases lay in between. This CDR3 has 13 amino acids. Germline V CDR1 and CDR2: MNHEY, SVGAGI.

This clone came up a few times. The V and J genes are TRBV2 and TRBJ2-7, with 16 bases lining up with TRBD2. The J segment lost 0 bases and the V segment lost 9 bases, leaving 17 bases of the junction unmatched. CDR1 is SNHLY and CDR2 is FYNNEI in the germline V gene. The CDR3 extends over 20 amino acids. DNA of the CDR3: TGTGCCAGAGACGGGTCCGGGACTAGCGGGGGGGATAAAAGCTCCTACGAGCAGTACTTC. It codes for CARDGSGTSGGDKSSYEQYF.

This chain connects TRBV9 to TRBJ2-1; 8 nucleotides line up with TRBD2. The CDR3 sequence is 16 residues long. The trim removed 0 bases at V and 4 bases at J, leaving 6 bases unmatched. In germline, CDR1 is SGDLS, CDR2 YYNGEE. CDR3 in amino acids: CASSVEITSGYNEQFF. CDR3 coding DNA: TGTGCCAGCAGCGTAGAAATTACTAGCGGATACAATGAGCAGTTCTTC. The entire variable domain, with the rest obtained from reference TRBV9 and TRBJ2-1, is as follows: DSGVTQTPKHLITATGQRVTLRCSPRSGDLSVYWYQQSLDQGLQFLIQYYNGEERAKGNILERFSAQQFPDLHSELNLSSLELGDSALYFCASSVEITSGYNEQFFGPGTRLTVL.

V gene TRBV5-1 combines with J gene TRBJ1-1, with 9 positions matching TRBD1. This CDR3 has 14 residues. J was trimmed by 5 bases and V by 2 bases; bases with no gene match: 4. Germline loops: CDR1 SGHRS, CDR2 YFSETQ. The CDR3 sequence: CASSFTGGSTEAFF. The CDR3 bases are TGCGCCAGCAGCTTTACAGGGGGCAGTACTGAAGCTTTCTTT.

This clone appeared a single time. This chain links TRBV10-1 with TRBJ1-1; TRBD1 agrees at 7 bases. The CDR3 has 15 residues. V gave up 4 bases and J gave up 5 bases; unmatched junction bases: 10. Germline lookup yields CDR1 WNHNN and CDR2 SYGVQD (reference sequence). CDR3 in amino acids: CASSGSAGGRTEAFF. The CDR3 DNA sequence: TGCGCCAGCAGTGGGTCGGCAGGGGGGCGTACTGAAGCTTTCTTT.

The chain combines TRBV5-6 with TRBJ2-1; D is perhaps TRBD1 (6 bases). This CDR3 has 15 amino acids. Germline V lookup: CDR1 SGHDT, CDR2 YYEEEE. V was pared by 4 bases and J by 5 bases, with 16 bases between. The CDR3, as DNA: TGTGCCAGCAGCCCCCCCGGGGACAACCACAATGAGCAGTTCTTC. This encodes CASSPPGDNHNEQFF.

The count of this clone is one. This chain joins TRBV5-1 and TRBJ2-1, with D possibly TRBD1 on 6 matching bases. Germline values: CDR1 SGHRS, CDR2 YFSETQ. This CDR3 comprises 15 residues. The ends were cut back, 0 bases at V and 7 bases at J, with 14 bases in the middle. The CDR3 region is CASSLEGQRKNEQFF. In DNA form, the CDR3 reads TGCGCCAGCAGCTTGGAGGGACAAAGGAAAAATGAGCAGTTCTTC.

CDR3 region: CASSLEGQFGNTIYF. In DNA form, the CDR3 reads TGTGCCAGCAGCTTAGAGGGGCAGTTCGGAAACACCATATATTTT. This chain connects TRBV7-6 to TRBJ1-3; D perhaps matches TRBD1 (5 bases). This CDR3 comprises 15 residues. V dropped 1 base and J dropped 4 bases, with 11 bases sitting between them. Germline V gene data show CDR1 as SGHVS and CDR2 as FNYEAQ.

V gene TRBV9 combines with J gene TRBJ2-3; D unclear. Germline V gene sequence: CDR1 SGDLS, CDR2 YYNGEE. The V gene lost 3 bases and the J gene lost 0 bases, with 11 bases spanning the gap. The CDR3 spans 15 residues. Here the CDR3 DNA reads TGTGCCAGCAGCGCTCGCCACTCTAGCACAGATACGCAGTATTTT. It yields the protein CASSARHSSTDTQYF. The variable domain in full, with the rest retrieved from reference TRBV9 and TRBJ2-3, is DSGVTQTPKHLITATGQRVTLRCSPRSGDLSVYWYQQSLDQGLQFLIQYYNGEERAKGNILERFSAQQFPDLHSELNLSSLELGDSALYFCASSARHSSTDTQYFGPGTRLTVL.

This clone has a single count. The gene calls are TRBV10-3 and TRBJ2-2; TRBD2 agrees at 7 bases. V lost 8 bases to trimming and J lost 7 bases; unmatched junction nucleotides: 7. Germline V lookup: CDR1 ENHRY, CDR2 SYGVKD. The length of the CDR3 is 13 residues. The CDR3 DNA sequence: TGTGCCATCTGGAGCGGGGAGAACGGGGAGCTGTTTTTT. Translating it yields CAIWSGENGELFF.

This chain joins TRBV9 and TRBJ2-2; 12 bases fit TRBD1. The CDR3 is made up of 18 amino acids. The trim removed 1 base at V and 0 bases at J, leaving 4 bases unmatched. The germline V gene encodes CDR1 SGDLS and CDR2 YYNGEE. The CDR3 region is CASSVNRDRGPNTGELFF. DNA for the CDR3: TGTGCCAGCAGCGTAAACCGGGACAGGGGGCCGAACACCGGGGAGCTGTTTTTT.

This clone was seen only a few times. V is TRBV2 and J is TRBJ2-7; possible D gene TRBD2, 7 bases. V was clipped by 7 bases and J by 3 bases, with 16 bases between them. This CDR3 comprises 14 residues. In germline, CDR1 is SNHLY, CDR2 FYNNEI. The CDR3 DNA reads as TGTGCCAGCAAAGAGGGGGGGGCCGGCTACGAGCAGTACTTC. It encodes CASKEGGAGYEQYF. Filled out from reference TRBV2 and TRBJ2-7, the complete variable domain reads EPEVTQTPSHQVTQMGQEVILRCVPISNHLYFYWYRQILGQKVEFLVSFYNNEISEKSEIFDDQFSVERPDGSNFTLKIRSTKLEDSAMYFCASKEGGAGYEQYFGPGTRLTVT.